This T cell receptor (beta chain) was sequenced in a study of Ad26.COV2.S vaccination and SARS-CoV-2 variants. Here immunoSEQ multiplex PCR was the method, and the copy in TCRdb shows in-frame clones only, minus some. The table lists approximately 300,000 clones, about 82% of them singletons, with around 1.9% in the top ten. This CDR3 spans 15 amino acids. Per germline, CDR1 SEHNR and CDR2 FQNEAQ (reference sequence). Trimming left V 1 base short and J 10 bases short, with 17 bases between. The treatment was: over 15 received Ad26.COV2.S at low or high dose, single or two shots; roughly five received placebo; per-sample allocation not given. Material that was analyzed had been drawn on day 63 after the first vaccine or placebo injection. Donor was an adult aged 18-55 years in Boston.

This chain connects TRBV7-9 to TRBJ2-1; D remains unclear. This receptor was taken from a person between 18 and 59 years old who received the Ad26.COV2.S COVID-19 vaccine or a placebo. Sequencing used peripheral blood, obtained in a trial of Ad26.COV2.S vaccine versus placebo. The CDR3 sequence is CASSLEGFSHEEQFF. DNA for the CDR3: TGTGCCAGCAGCTTAGAAGGTTTCTCCCATGAGGAGCAGTTCTTC.